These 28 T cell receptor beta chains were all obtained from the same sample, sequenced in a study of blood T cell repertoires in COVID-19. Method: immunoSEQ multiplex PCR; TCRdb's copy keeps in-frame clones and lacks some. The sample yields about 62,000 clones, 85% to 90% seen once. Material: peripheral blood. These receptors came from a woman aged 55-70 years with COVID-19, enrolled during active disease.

The CDR3 sequence: CASSSLIGGTSGTSSYNEQFF. In nucleotides, the CDR3 is TGTGCCAGCAGTTCACTGATAGGGGGGACTAGCGGGACCAGCTCCTACAATGAGCAGTTCTTC. V is TRBV28 and J is TRBJ2-1, with TRBD2 identical over 13 bases. Germline CDR1 MDHEN, CDR2 SYDVKM. The V gene end was trimmed by 4 bases and the J gene end by 0 bases; junction bases not matched to a gene: 15. This CDR3 is 21 amino acids long.

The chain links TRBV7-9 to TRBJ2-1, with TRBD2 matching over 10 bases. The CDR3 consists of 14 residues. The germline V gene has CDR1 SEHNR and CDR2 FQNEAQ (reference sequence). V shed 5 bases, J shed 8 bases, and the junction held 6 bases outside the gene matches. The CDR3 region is CASSASGRGDEQFF. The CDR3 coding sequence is TGTGCCAGCAGCGCTAGCGGGAGAGGGGATGAGCAGTTCTTC.

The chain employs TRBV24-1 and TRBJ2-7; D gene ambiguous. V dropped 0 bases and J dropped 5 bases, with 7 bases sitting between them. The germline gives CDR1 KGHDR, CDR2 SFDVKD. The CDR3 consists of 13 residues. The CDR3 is CATSDLVRDEQYF. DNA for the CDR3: TGTGCCACCAGTGATTTGGTCCGGGACGAGCAGTACTTC.

CDR3 DNA: TGTGCCTGGAGTCCCCCCGGTCCGGGGCTGTTTTTT. It translates to CAWSPPGPGLFF. This rearrangement joins TRBV30 to TRBJ1-4; D not certain. The length of the CDR3 is 12 residues. The germline V and J ends were trimmed by 2 bases and 14 bases, with 15 bases remaining between them. Germline V gene sequence: CDR1 GTSNPN, CDR2 SVGIG (reference sequence). Using reference TRBV30 and TRBJ1-4 for the parts outside the CDR3, the full variable domain is SQTIHQWPATLVQPVGSPLSLECTVEGTSNPNLYWYRQAAGRGLQLLFYSVGIGQISSEVPQNLSASRPQDRQFILSSKKLLLSDSGFYLCAWSPPGPGLFFGSGTQLSVL.

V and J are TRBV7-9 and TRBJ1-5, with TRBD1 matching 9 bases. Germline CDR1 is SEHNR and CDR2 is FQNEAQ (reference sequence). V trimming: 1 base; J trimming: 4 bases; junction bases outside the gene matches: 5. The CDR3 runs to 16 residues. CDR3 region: CASSLGTGEVNQPQHF. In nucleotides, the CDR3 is TGTGCCAGCAGCTTAGGGACAGGGGAGGTTAATCAGCCCCAGCATTTT.

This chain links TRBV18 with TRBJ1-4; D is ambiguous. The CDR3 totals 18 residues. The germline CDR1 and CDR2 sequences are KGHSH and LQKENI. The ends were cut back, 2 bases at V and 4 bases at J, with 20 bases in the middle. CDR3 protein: CASSPTVAGPGGNEKLFF. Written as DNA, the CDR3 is TGTGCCAGCTCACCAACGGTTGCCGGGCCAGGAGGTAATGAAAAACTGTTTTTT.

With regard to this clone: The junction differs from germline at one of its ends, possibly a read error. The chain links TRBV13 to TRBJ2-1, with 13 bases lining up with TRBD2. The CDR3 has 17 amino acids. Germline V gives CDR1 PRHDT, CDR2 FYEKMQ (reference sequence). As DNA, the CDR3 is TGTGCCAGCAGCCCCGGGACTAGCGGGACCTCCTTCAATGAGCAGTTCTTC. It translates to CASSPGTSGTSFNEQFF. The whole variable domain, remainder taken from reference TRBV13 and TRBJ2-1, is AAGVIQSPRHLIKEKRETATLKCYPIPRHDTVYWYQQGPGQDPQFLISFYEKMQSDKGSIPDRFSAQQFSDYHSELNMSSLELGDSALYFCASSPGTSGTSFNEQFFGPGTRLTVL.

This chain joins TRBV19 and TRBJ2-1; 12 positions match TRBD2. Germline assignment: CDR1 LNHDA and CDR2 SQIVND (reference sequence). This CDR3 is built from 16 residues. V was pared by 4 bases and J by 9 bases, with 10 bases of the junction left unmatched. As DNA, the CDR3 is TGTGCCAGTAGTAGCTGGACTAGCGGGAAAACGGGTGAGCAGTTCTTC. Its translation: CASSSWTSGKTGEQFF.

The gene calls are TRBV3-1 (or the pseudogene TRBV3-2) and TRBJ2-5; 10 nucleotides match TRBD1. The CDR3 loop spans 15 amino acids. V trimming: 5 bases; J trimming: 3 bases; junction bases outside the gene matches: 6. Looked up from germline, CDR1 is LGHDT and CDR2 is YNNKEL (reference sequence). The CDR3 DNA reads TGTGCCAGCAGCTTTTCCGGGACAGGGGAAGAGACCCAGTACTTC. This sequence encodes CASSFSGTGEETQYF.

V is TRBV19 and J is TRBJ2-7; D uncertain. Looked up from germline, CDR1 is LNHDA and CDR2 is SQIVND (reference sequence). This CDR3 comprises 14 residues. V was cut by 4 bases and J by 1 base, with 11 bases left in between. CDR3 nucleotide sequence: TGTGCCAGTAGTAAGCCCCGAGCGTCCTACGAGCAGTACTTC. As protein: CASSKPRASYEQYF.

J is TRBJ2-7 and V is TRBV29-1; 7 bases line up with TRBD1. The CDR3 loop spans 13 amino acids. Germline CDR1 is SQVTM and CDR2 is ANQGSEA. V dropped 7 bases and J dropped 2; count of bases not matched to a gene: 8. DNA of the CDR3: TGCAGCGGGACGAGGACAGGTACCTACGAGCAGTACTTC. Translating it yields CSGTRTGTYEQYF.

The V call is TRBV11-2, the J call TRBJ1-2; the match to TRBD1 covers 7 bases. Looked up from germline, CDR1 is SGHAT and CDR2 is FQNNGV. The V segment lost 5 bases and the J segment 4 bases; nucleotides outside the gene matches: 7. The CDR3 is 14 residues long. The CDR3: CASSLTGAGYGYTF. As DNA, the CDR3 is TGTGCCAGCAGCCTTACAGGGGCAGGCTATGGCTACACCTTC.

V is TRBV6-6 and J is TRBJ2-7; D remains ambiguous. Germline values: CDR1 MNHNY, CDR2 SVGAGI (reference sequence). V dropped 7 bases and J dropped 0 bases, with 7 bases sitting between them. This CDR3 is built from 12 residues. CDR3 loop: CASKESSYEQYF. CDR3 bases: TGTGCCAGCAAGGAGTCCTCCTACGAGCAGTACTTC.

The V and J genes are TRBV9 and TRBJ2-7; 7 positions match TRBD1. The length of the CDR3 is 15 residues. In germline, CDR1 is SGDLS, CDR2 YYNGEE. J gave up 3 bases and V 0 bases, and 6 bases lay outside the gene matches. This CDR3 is CASSVAPGGNYEQYF. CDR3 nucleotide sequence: TGTGCCAGCAGCGTAGCTCCAGGGGGTAACTACGAGCAGTACTTC. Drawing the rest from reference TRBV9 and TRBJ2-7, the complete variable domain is DSGVTQTPKHLITATGQRVTLRCSPRSGDLSVYWYQQSLDQGLQFLIQYYNGEERAKGNILERFSAQQFPDLHSELNLSSLELGDSALYFCASSVAPGGNYEQYFGPGTRLTVT.

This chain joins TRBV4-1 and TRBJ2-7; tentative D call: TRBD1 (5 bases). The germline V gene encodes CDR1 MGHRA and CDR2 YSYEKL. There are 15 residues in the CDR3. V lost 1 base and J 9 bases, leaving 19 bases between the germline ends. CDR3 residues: CASSQGFGRADGQYF. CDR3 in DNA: TGCGCCAGCAGCCAAGGGTTCGGCAGGGCGGATGGGCAGTACTTC.

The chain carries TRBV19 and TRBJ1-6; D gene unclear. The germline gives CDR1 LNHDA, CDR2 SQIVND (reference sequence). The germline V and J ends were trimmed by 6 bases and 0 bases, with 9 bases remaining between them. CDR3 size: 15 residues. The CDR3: CASRRSSSYNSPLHF. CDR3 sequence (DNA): TGTGCCAGTAGGCGGTCGAGCTCCTATAATTCACCCCTCCACTTT.

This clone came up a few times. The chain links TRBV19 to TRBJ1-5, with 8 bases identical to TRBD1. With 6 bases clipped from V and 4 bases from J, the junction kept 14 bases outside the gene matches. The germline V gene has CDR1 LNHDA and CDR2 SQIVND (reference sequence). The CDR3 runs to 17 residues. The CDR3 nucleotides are TGTGCCAGTAGGTTCGGACAGGGATCGTACCATAATCAGCCCCAGCATTTT. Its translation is CASRFGQGSYHNQPQHF.

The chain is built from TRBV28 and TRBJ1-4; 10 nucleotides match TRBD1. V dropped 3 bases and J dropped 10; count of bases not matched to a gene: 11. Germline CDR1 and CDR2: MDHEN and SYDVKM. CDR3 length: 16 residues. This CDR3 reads CASSFLLTGGTRKLFF. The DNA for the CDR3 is TGTGCCAGCAGTTTCCTATTGACAGGGGGCACGAGAAAACTGTTTTTT.

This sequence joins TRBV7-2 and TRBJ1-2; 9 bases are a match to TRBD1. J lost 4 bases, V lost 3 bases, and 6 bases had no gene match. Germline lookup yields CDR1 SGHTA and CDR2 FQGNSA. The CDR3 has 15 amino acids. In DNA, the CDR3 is TGTGCCAGCAGCTTCGGGGGACAGGGATCCTATGGCTACACCTTC. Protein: CASSFGGQGSYGYTF.

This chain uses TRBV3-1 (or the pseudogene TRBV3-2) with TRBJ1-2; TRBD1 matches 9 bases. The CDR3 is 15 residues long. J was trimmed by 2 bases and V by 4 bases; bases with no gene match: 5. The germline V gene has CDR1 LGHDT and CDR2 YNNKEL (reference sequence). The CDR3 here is CASSPRDRENYGYTF. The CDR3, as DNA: TGTGCCAGCAGCCCCCGGGACAGGGAAAACTATGGCTACACCTTC.

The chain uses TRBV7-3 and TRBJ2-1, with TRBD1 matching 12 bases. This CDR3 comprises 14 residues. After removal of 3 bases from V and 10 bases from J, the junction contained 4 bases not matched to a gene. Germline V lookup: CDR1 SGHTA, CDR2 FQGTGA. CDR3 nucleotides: TGTGCCAGCAGCTTCGGGACAGGGGGCGCCGAGCAGTTCTTC. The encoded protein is CASSFGTGGAEQFF.

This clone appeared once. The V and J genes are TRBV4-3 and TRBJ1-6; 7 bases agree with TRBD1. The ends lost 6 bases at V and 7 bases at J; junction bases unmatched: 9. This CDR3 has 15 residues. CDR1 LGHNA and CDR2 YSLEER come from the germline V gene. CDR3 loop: CASRLQGNANSPLHF. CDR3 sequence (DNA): TGCGCCAGCAGACTACAGGGGAACGCGAATTCACCCCTCCACTTT.

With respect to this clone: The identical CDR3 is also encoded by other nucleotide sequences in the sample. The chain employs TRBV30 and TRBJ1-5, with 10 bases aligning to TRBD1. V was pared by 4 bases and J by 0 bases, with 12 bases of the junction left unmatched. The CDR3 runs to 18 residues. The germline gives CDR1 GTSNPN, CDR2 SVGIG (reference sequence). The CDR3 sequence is CAWNLDRGLGYSNQPQHF. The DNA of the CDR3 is TGTGCCTGGAATCTCGACAGGGGGCTCGGGTATAGCAATCAGCCCCAGCATTTT.

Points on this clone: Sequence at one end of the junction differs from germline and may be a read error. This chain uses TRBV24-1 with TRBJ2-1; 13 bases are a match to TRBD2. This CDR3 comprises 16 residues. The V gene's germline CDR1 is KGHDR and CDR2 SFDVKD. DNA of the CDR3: TGTGCCACCAGTGACCCCGGACTAGCGGGAGACAACGAGCAGTTCTTC. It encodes CATSDPGLAGDNEQFF.

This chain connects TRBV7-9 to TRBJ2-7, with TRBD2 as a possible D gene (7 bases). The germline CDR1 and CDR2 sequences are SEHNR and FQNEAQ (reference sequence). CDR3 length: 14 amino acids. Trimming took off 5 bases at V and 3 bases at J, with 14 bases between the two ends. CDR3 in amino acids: CASSLTGGLYEQYF. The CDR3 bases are TGTGCCAGCAGCCTCACGGGGGGCCTCTACGAGCAGTACTTC. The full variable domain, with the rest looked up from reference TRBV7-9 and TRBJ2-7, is DTGVSQNPRHKITKRGQNVTFRCDPISEHNRLYWYRQTLGQGPEFLTYFQNEAQLEKSRLLSDRFSAERPKGSFSTLEIQRTEQGDSAMYLCASSLTGGLYEQYFGPGTRLTVT.

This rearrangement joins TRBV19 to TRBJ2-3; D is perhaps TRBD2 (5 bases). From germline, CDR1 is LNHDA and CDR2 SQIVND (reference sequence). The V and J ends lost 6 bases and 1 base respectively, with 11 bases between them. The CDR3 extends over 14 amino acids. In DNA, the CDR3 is TGTGCCAGTAGCCTCGGGGTAGGCACAGATACGCAGTATTTT. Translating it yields CASSLGVGTDTQYF.

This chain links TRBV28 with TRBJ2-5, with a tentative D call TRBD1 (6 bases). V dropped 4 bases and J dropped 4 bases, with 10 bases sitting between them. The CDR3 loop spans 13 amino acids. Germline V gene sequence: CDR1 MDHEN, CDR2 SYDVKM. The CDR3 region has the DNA TGTGCCAGCAGTTCAGGACAGAGAGAGACCCAGTACTTC. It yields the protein CASSSGQRETQYF. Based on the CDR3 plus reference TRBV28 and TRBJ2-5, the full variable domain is DVKVTQSSRYLVKRTGEKVFLECVQDMDHENMFWYRQDPGLGLRLIYFSYDVKMKEKGDIPEGYSVSREKKERFSLILESASTNQTSMYLCASSSGQRETQYFGPGTRLLVL.

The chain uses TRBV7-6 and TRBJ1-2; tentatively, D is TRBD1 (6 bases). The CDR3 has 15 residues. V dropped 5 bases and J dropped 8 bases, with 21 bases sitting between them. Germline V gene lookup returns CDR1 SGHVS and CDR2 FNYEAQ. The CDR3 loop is CASSPNTGRGRGYTF. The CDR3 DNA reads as TGTGCCAGCAGCCCAAATACCGGCAGGGGAAGGGGCTACACCTTC.